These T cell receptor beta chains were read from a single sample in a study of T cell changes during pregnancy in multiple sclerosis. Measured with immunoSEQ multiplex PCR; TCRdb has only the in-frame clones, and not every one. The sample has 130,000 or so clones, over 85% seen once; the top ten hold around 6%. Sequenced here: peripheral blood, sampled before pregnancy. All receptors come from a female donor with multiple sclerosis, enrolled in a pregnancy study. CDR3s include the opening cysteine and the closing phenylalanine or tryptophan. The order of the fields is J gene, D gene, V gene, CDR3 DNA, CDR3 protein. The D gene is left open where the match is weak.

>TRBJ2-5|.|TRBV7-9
TGTGCCAGCAGCCCCCGGTCGGGGAGACGGGAGACCCAGTACTTC
CASSPRSGRRETQYF
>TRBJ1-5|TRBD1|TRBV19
TGTGCCAGTAGATGGGGACGGCAGGGGGCGGCTCAGCCCCAGCATTTT
CASRWGRQGAAQPQHF
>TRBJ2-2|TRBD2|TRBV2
TGTGCCAGCAGTGGTGGTAGCGGGGGGGCCGCCGGGGAGCTGTTTTTT
CASSGGSGGAAGELFF
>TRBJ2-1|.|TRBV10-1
TGCGCCAGCAGTGGGATAGGGAGAAATGAGCAGTTCTTC
CASSGIGRNEQFF
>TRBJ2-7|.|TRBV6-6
TGTGCCAGCACTCCCCGGGAGACATACTACGAGCAGTACTTC
CASTPRETYYEQYF
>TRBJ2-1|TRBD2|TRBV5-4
TGTGCCAGCAGCTTGGAGGCGGGGGGACCTTACAATGAGCAGTTCTTC
CASSLEAGGPYNEQFF
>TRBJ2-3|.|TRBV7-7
TGTGCCAGCAGCTTGACTGGGGCATTCACAGATACGCAGTATTTT
CASSLTGAFTDTQYF
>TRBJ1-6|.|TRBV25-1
TGTGCCAGCAGTCCATCACAGGGAATCCCCTATAATTCACCCCTCCACTTT
CASSPSQGIPYNSPLHF
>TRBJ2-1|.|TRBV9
TGTGCCAGCAGCCTCGGTGGCGGCTACAATGAGCAGTTCTTC
CASSLGGGYNEQFF
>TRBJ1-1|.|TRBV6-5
TGTGCCAGCAGCTCCGGGGGAACTGAAGCTTTCTTT
CASSSGGTEAFF
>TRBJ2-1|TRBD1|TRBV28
TGTGCCAGCAGTTCCCCTGGACAGGGGGGGGATGAGCAGTTCTTC
CASSSPGQGGDEQFF
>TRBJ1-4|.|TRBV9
TGTGCCAGCAGCGGCAATTACGGAGCAACTAATGAAAAACTGTTTTTT
CASSGNYGATNEKLFF